A selection of T cell receptor beta chains follows, all from one sample in a study of CD8+ T cells in alopecia areata. Sequenced by immunoSEQ multiplex PCR; TCRdb stores in-frame clones only, minus some. This table holds 110,000 to 150,000 clones, approximately 50% found once. Specimen: CD4+ T cells sorted from blood, collected at week 0. Receptor source: a human donor with alopecia areata. Both conserved end residues are part of each CDR3. Each record gives: CDR3 length, V gene, D gene, CDR3 protein. A D gene is named only where the DNA matches it firmly.

len: 13
v_gene: TRBV19
d_gene: TRBD2
CDR3aa: CASKSLAMDEQFF

len: 14
v_gene: TRBV7-9
d_gene: -
CDR3aa: CASSLADIYTEAFF

len: 14
v_gene: TRBV19
d_gene: TRBD1
CDR3aa: CASTPTGLSSPLHF

len: 13
v_gene: TRBV6-5
d_gene: -
CDR3aa: CASISYRSNGYTF

len: 14
v_gene: TRBV7-8
d_gene: -
CDR3aa: CASSPVSGANVLTF

len: 15
v_gene: TRBV5-1
d_gene: -
CDR3aa: CASSLVQSPNTEAFF

len: 17
v_gene: TRBV27
d_gene: TRBD2
CDR3aa: CASSLRLAGGRADTQYF

len: 15
v_gene: TRBV14
d_gene: -
CDR3aa: CASSQIRTANTEAFF

len: 14
v_gene: TRBV6-6
d_gene: TRBD1
CDR3aa: CASSLGTGRDEQYF

len: 16
v_gene: TRBV25-1
d_gene: TRBD2
CDR3aa: CASSATTSGTQETQYF

len: 14
v_gene: TRBV11-1
d_gene: -
CDR3aa: CASSLTDGNYGYTF

len: 15
v_gene: TRBV5-1
d_gene: -
CDR3aa: CASSLIQARTDTQYF

len: 13
v_gene: TRBV29-1
d_gene: -
CDR3aa: CSVAQGDNQPQHF

len: 15
v_gene: TRBV29-1
d_gene: TRBD2
CDR3aa: CSVYLPGLAGNEQYF

len: 14
v_gene: TRBV27
d_gene: TRBD2
CDR3aa: CASTKASGRDEQFF

len: 15
v_gene: TRBV30
d_gene: TRBD2
CDR3aa: CAWSIGLEDYNGQFF

len: 16
v_gene: TRBV30
d_gene: -
CDR3aa: CAWRARAGPPYNEQFF

len: 12
v_gene: TRBV30
d_gene: -
CDR3aa: CAWKRSSHEQYF

len: 14
v_gene: TRBV4-1
d_gene: TRBD1
CDR3aa: CASSQDPGGLLAFF

len: 15
v_gene: TRBV9
d_gene: TRBD1
CDR3aa: CASSEGTGSSYEQYF

len: 12
v_gene: TRBV5-1
d_gene: -
CDR3aa: CASSLPGETQYF

len: 14
v_gene: TRBV5-1
d_gene: -
CDR3aa: CASSLGDPPYGYTF

len: 15
v_gene: TRBV13
d_gene: TRBD1
CDR3aa: CASSLDRGLSYGYTF

len: 15
v_gene: TRBV4-3
d_gene: -
CDR3aa: CASSQEDTEYQPQHF

len: 17
v_gene: TRBV29-1
d_gene: TRBD2
CDR3aa: CSGGERLAGVVRNEQFF

len: 13
v_gene: TRBV5-1
d_gene: -
CDR3aa: CASRSAGDTEAFF

len: 15
v_gene: TRBV28
d_gene: -
CDR3aa: CASSSPDPREETQYF

len: 13
v_gene: TRBV6-1
d_gene: TRBD1
CDR3aa: CASSRTGRNEQFF

len: 11
v_gene: TRBV30
d_gene: -
CDR3aa: CAWRGTGEQFF

len: 15
v_gene: TRBV29-1
d_gene: TRBD1
CDR3aa: CSVIGTGMGPDTQYF

len: 15
v_gene: TRBV27
d_gene: TRBD2
CDR3aa: CASSPPSGFYNEQFF

len: 15
v_gene: TRBV27
d_gene: TRBD1
CDR3aa: CASSPRRTGSTEAFF

len: 13
v_gene: TRBV7-8
d_gene: TRBD1
CDR3aa: CASRGQGGTEAFF

len: 14
v_gene: TRBV29-1
d_gene: -
CDR3aa: CSVVPVTSTDTQYF

len: 15
v_gene: TRBV9
d_gene: -
CDR3aa: CASSPGQRLGNEQFF

len: 15
v_gene: TRBV7-2
d_gene: -
CDR3aa: CASRPAASLGGVQYF

len: 15
v_gene: TRBV7-2
d_gene: TRBD2
CDR3aa: CASSGGLGLHYEQYF

len: 9
v_gene: TRBV29-1
d_gene: TRBD1
CDR3aa: CSVGGQGGF

len: 16
v_gene: TRBV11-2
d_gene: TRBD2
CDR3aa: CASSLRGGASYNEQFF

len: 17
v_gene: TRBV4-3
d_gene: TRBD1
CDR3aa: CASSQEPGQAGPDTQYF

len: 16
v_gene: TRBV6-6
d_gene: -
CDR3aa: CASSFPSTEANYGYTF

len: 15
v_gene: TRBV30
d_gene: TRBD2
CDR3aa: CAWGRGGITKNIQYF

len: 12
v_gene: TRBV29-1
d_gene: -
CDR3aa: CSVSATANIQYF

len: 12
v_gene: TRBV28
d_gene: TRBD1
CDR3aa: CASSSTGDGYTF

len: 14
v_gene: TRBV29-1
d_gene: -
CDR3aa: CSVEVAGKGYGYTF

len: 15
v_gene: TRBV4-1
d_gene: -
CDR3aa: CASSPAGPGNTEAFF

len: 15
v_gene: TRBV6-5
d_gene: TRBD1
CDR3aa: CASTNRGSGANVLTF

len: 15
v_gene: TRBV5-1
d_gene: TRBD2
CDR3aa: CASSSLAGAPDTQYF

len: 15
v_gene: TRBV30
d_gene: TRBD1
CDR3aa: CAWRDRDRPRTEAFF

len: 15
v_gene: TRBV5-1
d_gene: -
CDR3aa: CASSLQLGPQETQYF